The TCR beta chain under discussion was sequenced for a study of T cell repertoires in cytomegalovirus infection. The CDR3 loop spans 15 amino acids. V shed 5 bases, J shed 5 bases, and the junction held 7 bases outside the gene matches. One entry per CDR3 protein, called by TCRdb with MiXCR from the reads. The sample lists about 530,000 distinct CDR3 sequences; more than 20% were seen once. This sequence joins TRBV12-3 or TRBV12-4 and TRBJ2-7; 12 positions match TRBD1. Sequenced material: PBMCs. The receptor's source is a human donor in good health (CMV status not recorded). Some clones in this sample may be carry-over from other donors' samples. CDR3 amino acids: CASSPPGTGGDEQYF. Here the CDR3 DNA reads TGTGCCAGCAGTCCACCCGGGACAGGGGGCGACGAGCAGTACTTC.